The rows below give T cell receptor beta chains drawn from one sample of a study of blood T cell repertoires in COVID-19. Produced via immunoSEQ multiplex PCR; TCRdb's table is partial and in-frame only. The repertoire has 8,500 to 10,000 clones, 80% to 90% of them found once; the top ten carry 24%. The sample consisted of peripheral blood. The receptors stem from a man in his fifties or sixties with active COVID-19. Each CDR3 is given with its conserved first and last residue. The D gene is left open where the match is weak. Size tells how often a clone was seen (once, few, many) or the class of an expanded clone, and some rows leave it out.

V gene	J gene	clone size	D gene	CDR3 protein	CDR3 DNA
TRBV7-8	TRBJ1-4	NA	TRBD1	CASRTSGTGSEKLFF	TGTGCCAGCAGAACATCCGGGACAGGGAGTGAAAAACTGTTTTTT
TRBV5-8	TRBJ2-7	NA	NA	CASSPGPGLGEQYF	TGTGCCAGCAGCCCCGGGCCGGGGTTAGGCGAGCAGTACTTC
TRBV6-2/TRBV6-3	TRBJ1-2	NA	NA	CASSYYSNGYGYTF	TGTGCCAGCAGTTACTACAGCAACGGCTATGGCTACACCTTC
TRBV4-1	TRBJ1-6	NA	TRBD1	CASSHPDRGGSPLHF	TGCGCCAGCAGCCACCCCGACAGGGGAGGTTCACCCCTCCACTTT
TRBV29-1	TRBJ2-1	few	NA	CSVDKGPGEQFF	TGCAGCGTTGATAAGGGGCCGGGTGAGCAGTTCTTC
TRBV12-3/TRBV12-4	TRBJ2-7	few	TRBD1	CASSRGQGSEQYF	TGTGCCAGCAGTAGGGGACAGGGGAGCGAGCAGTACTTC
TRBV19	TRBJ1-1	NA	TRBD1	CASSIPRGQGGEAFF	TGTGCCAGTAGTATTCCCAGGGGGCAAGGCGGTGAAGCTTTCTTT
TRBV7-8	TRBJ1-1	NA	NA	CASSSTNTEAFF	TGTGCCAGCAGCTCAACTAACACTGAAGCTTTCTTT
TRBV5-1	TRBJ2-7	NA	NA	CASSLEGGSYEQYF	TGCGCCAGCAGCTTGGAGGGAGGTTCCTACGAGCAGTACTTC
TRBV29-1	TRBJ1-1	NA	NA	CSVDQTGNTEAFF	TGCAGCGTTGATCAGACAGGGAACACTGAAGCTTTCTTT
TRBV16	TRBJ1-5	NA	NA	CASSHPDSWNQPQHF	TGTGCCAGCAGCCACCCTGACAGCTGGAATCAGCCCCAGCATTTT
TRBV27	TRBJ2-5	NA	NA	CASSLSGNRARWETQYF	TGTGCCAGCAGTTTATCGGGGAACAGGGCGAGGTGGGAGACCCAGTACTTC
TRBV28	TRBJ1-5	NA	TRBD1	CASSPAGTGVRPQHF	TGTGCCAGCAGCCCCGCCGGGACAGGGGTGCGGCCCCAGCATTTT
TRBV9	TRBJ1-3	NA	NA	CASSVVGSRAGNTIYF	TGTGCCAGCAGCGTAGTTGGGTCCAGGGCCGGAAACACCATATATTTT
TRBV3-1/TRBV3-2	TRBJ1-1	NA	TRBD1	CASSQTLQGALAAFF	TGTGCCAGCAGCCAAACTTTACAGGGGGCGTTGGCCGCTTTCTTT
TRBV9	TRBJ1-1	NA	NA	CASSVRQAATEAFF	TGTGCCAGCAGCGTCAGACAGGCGGCGACTGAAGCTTTCTTT
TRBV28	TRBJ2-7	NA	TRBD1	CASRPNLGTGLYEQYF	TGTGCCAGCAGACCTAACTTAGGGACAGGACTTTACGAGCAGTACTTC
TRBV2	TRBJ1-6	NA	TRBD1	CASSGTGVGSPLHF	TGTGCCAGCAGCGGGACAGGGGTAGGTTCACCCCTCCACTTT
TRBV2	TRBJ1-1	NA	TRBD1	CASSQGENTEAFF	TGTGCCAGCAGTCAGGGGGAGAACACTGAAGCTTTCTTT
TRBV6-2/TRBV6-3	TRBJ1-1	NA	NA	CASSYSKGGLNTEAFF	TGTGCCAGCAGTTACTCGAAAGGGGGTCTAAACACTGAAGCTTTCTTT
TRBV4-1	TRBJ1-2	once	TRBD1	CASSQEGTGFGGYTF	TGCGCCAGCAGCCAAGAAGGGACAGGGTTTGGAGGCTACACCTTC
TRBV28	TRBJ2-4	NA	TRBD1	CASSPTVTGGHQLPKNIQYF	TGTGCCAGCAGTCCAACAGTGACAGGGGGCCATCAGCTACCCAAAAACATTCAGTACTTC
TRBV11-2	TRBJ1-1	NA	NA	CASSSPFGGEAFF	TGTGCCAGCAGCTCCCCCTTCGGGGGTGAAGCTTTCTTT
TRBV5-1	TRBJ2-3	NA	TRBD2	CASSPGTSTTDTQYF	TGCGCCAGCAGCCCCGGGACTAGCACCACAGATACGCAGTATTTT